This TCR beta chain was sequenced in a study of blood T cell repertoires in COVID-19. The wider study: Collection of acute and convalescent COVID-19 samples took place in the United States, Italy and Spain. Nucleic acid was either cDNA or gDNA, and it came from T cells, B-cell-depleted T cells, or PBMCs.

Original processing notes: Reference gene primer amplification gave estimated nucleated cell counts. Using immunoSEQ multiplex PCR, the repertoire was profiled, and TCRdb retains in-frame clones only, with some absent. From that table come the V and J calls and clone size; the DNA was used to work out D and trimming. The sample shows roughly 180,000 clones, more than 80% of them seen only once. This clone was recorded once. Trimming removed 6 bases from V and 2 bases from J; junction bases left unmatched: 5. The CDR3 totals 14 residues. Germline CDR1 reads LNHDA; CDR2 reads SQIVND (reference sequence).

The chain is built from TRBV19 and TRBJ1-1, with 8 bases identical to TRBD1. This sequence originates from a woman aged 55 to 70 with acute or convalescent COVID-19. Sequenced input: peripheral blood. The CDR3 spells CASRTGQGNTEAFF. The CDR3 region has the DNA TGTGCCAGTAGGACCGGACAGGGCAACACTGAAGCTTTCTTT.